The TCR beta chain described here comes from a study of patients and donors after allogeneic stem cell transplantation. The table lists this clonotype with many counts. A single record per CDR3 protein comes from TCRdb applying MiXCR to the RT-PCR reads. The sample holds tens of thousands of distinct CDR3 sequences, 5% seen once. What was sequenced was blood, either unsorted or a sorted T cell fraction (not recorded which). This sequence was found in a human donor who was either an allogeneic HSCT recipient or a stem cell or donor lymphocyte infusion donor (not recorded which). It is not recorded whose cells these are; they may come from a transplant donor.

The CDR3 DNA sequence: TGTGCCAGCAGCGAGCTAGCGGGAGGGTACAATGAGCAGTTCTTC. The encoded protein is CASSELAGGYNEQFF. The chain uses TRBV9 and TRBJ2-1; the match to TRBD2 covers 12 bases. Germline assignment: CDR1 SGDLS and CDR2 YYNGEE. The CDR3 runs 15 residues. Trimming took 3 bases from V and 4 from J; bases not matched to a gene: 2.